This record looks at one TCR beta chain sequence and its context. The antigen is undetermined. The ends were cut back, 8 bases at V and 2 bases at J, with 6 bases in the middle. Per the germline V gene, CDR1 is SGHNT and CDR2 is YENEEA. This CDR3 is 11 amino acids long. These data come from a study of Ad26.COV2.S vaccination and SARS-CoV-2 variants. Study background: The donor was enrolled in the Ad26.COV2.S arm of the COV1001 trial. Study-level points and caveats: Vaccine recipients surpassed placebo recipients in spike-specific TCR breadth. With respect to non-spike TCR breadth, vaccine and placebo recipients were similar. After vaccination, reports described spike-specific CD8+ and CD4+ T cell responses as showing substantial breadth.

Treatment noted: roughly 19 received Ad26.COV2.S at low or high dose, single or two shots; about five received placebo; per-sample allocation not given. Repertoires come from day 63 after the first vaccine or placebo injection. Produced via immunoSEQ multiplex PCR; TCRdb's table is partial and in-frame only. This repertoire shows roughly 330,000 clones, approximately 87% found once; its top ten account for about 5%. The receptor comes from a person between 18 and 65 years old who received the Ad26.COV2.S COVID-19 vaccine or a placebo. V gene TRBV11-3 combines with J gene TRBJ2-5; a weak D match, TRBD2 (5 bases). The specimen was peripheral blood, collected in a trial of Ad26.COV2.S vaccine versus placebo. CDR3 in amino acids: CASQRQETQYF. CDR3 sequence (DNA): TGTGCCAGCCAGCGGCAAGAGACCCAGTACTTC.